The clone carrying this T cell receptor (beta chain) was counted between two and nine times. These data are taken from a study of blood T cells in healthy people across ages. It was with a sample-barcoded 5' primer and a J-beta primer mix that a second PCR of roughly 7 to 12 cycles was run. TCRdb analysed the 5' RACE reads with MiXCR anew, one entry per CDR3 protein. The sample lists approximately 700,000 distinct CDR3 sequences; approximately 29% were seen once. Germline CDR1 and CDR2: SQVTM and ANQGSEA. J lost 7 bases, V lost 5 bases, and 4 bases had no gene match. The CDR3 is 13 residues long. Sequencing input: blood. This rearrangement joins TRBV29-1 to TRBJ2-1; the match to TRBD2 covers 11 bases. The TCR sequence derives from a woman of 80 years or more in good health. The CDR3 here is CSVLAGGGNEQFF. Written as DNA, the CDR3 is TGCAGCGTTCTAGCGGGAGGAGGAAATGAGCAGTTCTTC.